These 6 T cell receptor beta chains were all obtained from the same sample, sequenced in a study of OX40 agonist ivuxolimab in advanced cancers. Sequencing was performed with immunoSEQ multiplex PCR; in TCRdb, only in-frame clones are kept and a portion is missing. The sample records around 37,000 clones, roughly 79% being singletons. Sample: CD4+ or CD8+ T cells sorted from blood, taken in a trial of the OX40 agonist ivuxolimab. The receptors stem from an adult with an advanced solid tumor such as melanoma, head and neck, liver or kidney cancer.

This chain connects TRBV28 to TRBJ1-1; D ambiguous. CDR1 and CDR2 (germline): MDHEN, SYDVKM. The CDR3 consists of 11 residues. V dropped 2 bases and J dropped 5 bases, with 3 bases sitting between them. In DNA form, the CDR3 reads TGTGCCAGCAGTTTAGCGACTGAAGCTTTCTTT. Residues: CASSLATEAFF.

The rearrangement joins TRBV4-1 to TRBJ1-6; 9 nucleotides align to TRBD1. The CDR3 consists of 16 residues. With 2 bases clipped from V and 4 bases from J, the junction kept 3 bases outside the gene matches. CDR1 and CDR2 from the germline V gene are MGHRA and YSYEKL. CDR3 in DNA: TGCGCCAGCAGCCAACTCGGGACAGGGTATAATTCACCCCTCCACTTT. Its protein is CASSQLGTGYNSPLHF.

The chain couples TRBV7-9 to TRBJ2-5; TRBD2 aligns across 10 bases. V shed 4 bases and J 6 bases; nucleotides not matched to a gene: 11. Germline V gene lookup returns CDR1 SEHNR and CDR2 FQNEAQ (reference sequence). The CDR3 extends over 16 amino acids. CDR3 sequence: CASSSSSGRAFQTQYF. The CDR3 DNA is TGTGCCAGCAGCTCTTCCAGCGGGAGGGCCTTCCAGACCCAGTACTTC.

The chain has TRBV29-1 and TRBJ1-1; D not certain. Germline V gene data show CDR1 as SQVTM and CDR2 as ANQGSEA. The CDR3 covers 11 residues. The V end was cut by 4 bases, the J end by 0 bases, with 3 bases between. The CDR3 bases are TGCAGCGTTGGGGTGAACACTGAAGCTTTCTTT. The encoded protein is CSVGVNTEAFF.

The chain combines TRBV28 with TRBJ2-5, with D maybe TRBD2 (5 bases). The CDR3 is 13 amino acids. Per the germline V gene, CDR1 is MDHEN and CDR2 is SYDVKM. This CDR3 is CVTVGEYQETQYF. In DNA form, the CDR3 reads TGTGTGACTGTGGGAGAGTACCAAGAGACCCAGTACTTC.

The rearrangement joins TRBV7-9 to TRBJ2-7; D may be TRBD2 (6 bases). CDR3 size: 13 residues. Trimming pared 5 bases from V and 3 bases from J, leaving 11 bases between. CDR1 SEHNR and CDR2 FQNEAQ come from the germline V gene (reference sequence). The CDR3 loop is CASSGGLNYEQYF. The DNA for the CDR3 is TGTGCCAGCAGCGGGGGGTTAAACTACGAGCAGTACTTC.